This passage covers 16 T cell receptor beta chains from one sample sequenced in a study of T cell changes during pregnancy in multiple sclerosis. Assay used: immunoSEQ multiplex PCR; TCRdb lists only in-frame clones, some missing. The profile shows about 31,000 clones, about 87% of them singletons. The sample here was CD8+ T cells from peripheral blood mononuclear cells, taken in the first trimester of pregnancy. Receptor source: a female donor with multiple sclerosis, enrolled in a pregnancy study.

This clone was seen more than once but under ten times. The rearrangement joins TRBV7-9 to TRBJ2-7; D is ambiguous. V dropped 1 base and J dropped 5 bases, with 6 bases sitting between them. Germline assignment: CDR1 SEHNR and CDR2 FQNEAQ (reference sequence). This CDR3 has 12 residues. CDR3 protein: CASSLGSNEQYF. In DNA, the CDR3 is TGTGCCAGCAGCTTAGGCAGTAACGAGCAGTACTTC.

This clone was observed a single time. The gene calls are TRBV7-9 and TRBJ2-1, with 9 bases that match TRBD1. The V gene end was trimmed by 5 bases and the J gene end by 8 bases; junction bases not matched to a gene: 13. CDR1 is SEHNR, CDR2 FQNEAQ, per germline (reference sequence). CDR3 size: 16 residues. The CDR3 region has the DNA TGTGCCAGCAGCATTGGGGCTGGACAGGGGAGCGATGAGCAGTTCTTC. Amino acids: CASSIGAGQGSDEQFF.

The chain couples TRBV7-9 to TRBJ2-7; D remains ambiguous. Trimming took 3 bases from V and 4 from J, leaving 7 bases between them. The CDR3 covers 12 residues. The V gene's germline CDR1 is SEHNR and CDR2 FQNEAQ (reference sequence). The CDR3 sequence: CASSLVTYEQYF. As DNA, the CDR3 is TGTGCCAGCAGCTTGGTGACTTACGAGCAGTACTTC.

The chain carries TRBV5-6 and TRBJ2-1; weak D call: TRBD2 (6 bases). This CDR3 has 16 amino acids. Germline CDR1 reads SGHDT; CDR2 reads YYEEEE. Trimming cost V 1 base and J 5 bases, with 16 bases left between them. CDR3 amino acids: CASSLYLRGYNNEQFF. The CDR3 bases are TGTGCCAGCAGCTTGTATCTGCGGGGTTACAACAATGAGCAGTTCTTC.

The rearrangement links TRBV4-2 to TRBJ2-7; D gene ambiguous. The CDR3 loop spans 13 amino acids. V lost 1 base, J lost 3 bases, and 7 bases lay in between. Germline-derived CDR1 and CDR2 are LGHNA and YNFKEQ. CDR3 sequence: CASSQAANYEQYF. Here the CDR3 DNA reads TGTGCCAGCAGCCAAGCTGCGAACTACGAGCAGTACTTC.

V gene TRBV2 combines with J gene TRBJ1-6, with TRBD1 matching over 9 bases. Germline-derived CDR1 and CDR2 are SNHLY and FYNNEI. This CDR3 has 13 residues. V shed 6 bases and J 10 bases; nucleotides not matched to a gene: 4. The CDR3 DNA reads TGTGCCAGCAGCCGGGACAGGGAATCACCCCTCCACTTT. Protein product: CASSRDRESPLHF.

This chain links TRBV7-9 with TRBJ1-1; tentatively, D is TRBD1 (5 bases). V lost 4 bases, J lost 6 bases, and 9 bases lay in between. CDR1 SEHNR and CDR2 FQNEAQ come from the germline V gene (reference sequence). The CDR3 contains 12 residues. The CDR3, as DNA: TGTGCCAGCAGCTGGGGGGAGGCTGAAGCTTTCTTT. Its translation: CASSWGEAEAFF.

The V call is TRBV30, the J call TRBJ1-1, with a possible D match to TRBD1 (6 bases). The CDR3 is made up of 13 amino acids. The germline V and J ends were trimmed by 0 bases and 6 bases, with 11 bases remaining between them. The germline V gene has CDR1 GTSNPN and CDR2 SVGIG (reference sequence). Written as DNA, the CDR3 is TGTGCCTGGAGTGTCCGAGACAGGTCTGAAGCTTTCTTT. Translating gives CAWSVRDRSEAFF.

This sequence joins TRBV25-1 and TRBJ2-1; D might be TRBD2 (5 bases). The V gene lost 3 bases and the J gene lost 9 bases, with 6 bases spanning the gap. CDR1 is MGHDK and CDR2 is SYGVNS in the germline V gene. The CDR3 extends over 11 amino acids. DNA of the CDR3: TGTGCCAGCAGTGAGGCGGGTGAGCAGTTCTTC. The encoded protein is CASSEAGEQFF.

CDR3 sequence reads: CAIKGTPPGQGSTGELFF. The CDR3 DNA is TGTGCCATCAAGGGAACTCCCCCGGGCCAGGGGTCCACCGGGGAGCTGTTTTTT. The V call is TRBV10-3, the J call TRBJ2-2, with D possibly TRBD1 on 6 matching bases. With 7 bases removed from V and 4 bases from J, the gap between germline ends came to 25 bases. The CDR3 loop spans 18 amino acids. Germline CDR1 reads ENHRY; CDR2 reads SYGVKD.

The rearrangement links TRBV11-2 to TRBJ2-7; TRBD2 agrees at 10 bases. Germline V gene data show CDR1 as SGHAT and CDR2 as FQNNGV. This CDR3 comprises 15 residues. J was trimmed by 6 bases and V by 1 base; bases with no gene match: 6. The CDR3 sequence: CASSLAVAGGLEQYF. CDR3 coding DNA: TGTGCCAGCAGCTTAGCGGTAGCGGGGGGCCTCGAGCAGTACTTC.

V usage is TRBV9 and J usage is TRBJ2-3; possibly TRBD2 for D (5 bases). CDR1 SGDLS and CDR2 YYNGEE come from the germline V gene. The CDR3 runs 13 residues. Between the trimmed V and J ends, which lost 4 bases and 1 base, there was a span of 7 bases. As DNA, the CDR3 is TGTGCCAGCAGCCCCGGGGGCACAGATACGCAGTATTTT. Its translation is CASSPGGTDTQYF.

The chain is built from TRBV27 and TRBJ2-2; 9 nucleotides agree with TRBD1. Germline V gives CDR1 MNHEY, CDR2 SMNVEV (reference sequence). The CDR3 consists of 16 residues. Germline trimming cut 0 bases from V and 5 bases from J; bases unmatched to any gene: 4. The DNA of the CDR3 is TGTGCCAGCAGTTTATCCGGGACAGGGTTAACCGGGGAGCTGTTTTTT. Its translation is CASSLSGTGLTGELFF.

CDR3: CASSLTDAGVNEQFF. As DNA, the CDR3 is TGTGCCAGCAGCTTAACCGACGCGGGGGTCAATGAGCAGTTCTTC. This chain connects TRBV11-2 to TRBJ2-1; 7 bases are shared with TRBD2. Per the germline V gene, CDR1 is SGHAT and CDR2 is FQNNGV. CDR3 length equals 15 residues. V lost 2 bases to trimming and J lost 6 bases; unmatched junction nucleotides: 7.

The rearrangement joins TRBV7-8 to TRBJ1-5; D is undetermined. Trimming left V 1 base short and J 1 base short, with 5 bases between. CDR3 length equals 14 residues. Per germline, CDR1 SGHVS and CDR2 FQNEAQ. The CDR3 nucleotides are TGTGCCAGCAGCTTAGGGCGGAGCAATCAGCCCCAGCATTTT. Protein: CASSLGRSNQPQHF.

V is TRBV19 and J is TRBJ2-7; 9 nucleotides match TRBD2. CDR3 length: 16 residues. Germline-derived CDR1 and CDR2 are LNHDA and SQIVND (reference sequence). The junction had 14 bases not matched to a gene; V was cut back by 6 bases and J by 5 bases. CDR3 in amino acids: CASSPALAGVFHEQYF. CDR3 in DNA: TGTGCCAGTAGCCCAGCCTTAGCGGGAGTATTCCACGAGCAGTACTTC.